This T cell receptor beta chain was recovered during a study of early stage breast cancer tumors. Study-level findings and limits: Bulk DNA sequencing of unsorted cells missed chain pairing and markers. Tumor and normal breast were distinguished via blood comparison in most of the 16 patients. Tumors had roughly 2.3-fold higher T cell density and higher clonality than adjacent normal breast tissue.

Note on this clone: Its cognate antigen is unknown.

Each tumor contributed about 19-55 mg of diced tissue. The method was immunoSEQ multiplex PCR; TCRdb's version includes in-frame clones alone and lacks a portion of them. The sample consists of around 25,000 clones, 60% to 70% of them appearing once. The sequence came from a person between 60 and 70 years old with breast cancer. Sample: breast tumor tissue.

Here the CDR3 reads CASSYSIAGTGNTIYF. The CDR3 DNA is TGTGCCAGCAGTTACTCGATAGCGGGAACTGGAAACACCATATATTTT. The chain combines TRBV6-5 with TRBJ1-3, with D unresolved. Between the trimmed V and J ends, which lost 0 bases and 2 bases, there was a span of 11 bases. The CDR3 is 16 residues long. Germline loops: CDR1 MNHEY, CDR2 SVGAGI.